The source of this T cell receptor beta chain is a study of synovial regulatory T cells in juvenile arthritis. General study points: Largely private between patients, iaTreg TCR repertoires showed partial overlap with synovial Teff and blood CPL repertoires.

As to this clone: Its antigen is not known.

The germline V gene has CDR1 SGHRS and CDR2 YFSETQ. This CDR3 has 14 amino acids. The coding DNA is unavailable. Donors were 11 juvenile idiopathic arthritis patients with active disease. The protocol was immunoSEQ multiplex PCR, while the TCRdb copy is restricted to in-frame clones and leaves out a portion. The repertoire shows 9,000 to 10,000 clones; the top ten hold over 0.85%. Sequenced sample: Treg cells from blood. Regarding subset: remaining (HLA-DR-negative) circulating blood Treg cells. The clonotype was recovered from a donor younger than 35 with juvenile idiopathic arthritis. The chain joins TRBV5-1 to TRBJ2-7; TCRdb reports TRBD2, a call that lacks DNA to check it against. CDR3 in amino acids: CASSPYGRAYEQYF.